This TCR beta chain was identified in a study of blood T cells in healthy people across ages. Sample-barcoded 5' priming and a J-beta primer mix drove a second PCR of about 6 to 12 cycles. A template-switch adaptor with 12 random nucleotides tagged each cDNA molecule. In TCRdb, the 5' RACE reads were re-called with MiXCR into one record per CDR3 protein. This repertoire shows hundreds of thousands of distinct CDR3 sequences, just under 25% found once; its top ten account for 8% to 10%. This CDR3 is 13 amino acids long. Germline assignment: CDR1 MGHRA and CDR2 YSYEKL. This clonotype came up a few times. The junction differs from germline at one of its ends, possibly a read error. These same data were also listed under a study on T cells of mothers and their children. In that study: Every mother supplied over 8.5 million TCR beta CDR3 reads and every child 2.5 million to 3.5 million. The effect of thymic selection on TCR recombination output is similar between related and unrelated pairs.

The source is a boy between 10 and 17 years old in good health. V is TRBV4-1 and J is TRBJ1-1, with D hard to call. The sequenced sample consisted of blood. The CDR3 reads CASSQEAYTEAFF. As DNA, the CDR3 is TGCGCCAGCAGTCAAGAGGCTTACACTGAAGCTTTCTTT.